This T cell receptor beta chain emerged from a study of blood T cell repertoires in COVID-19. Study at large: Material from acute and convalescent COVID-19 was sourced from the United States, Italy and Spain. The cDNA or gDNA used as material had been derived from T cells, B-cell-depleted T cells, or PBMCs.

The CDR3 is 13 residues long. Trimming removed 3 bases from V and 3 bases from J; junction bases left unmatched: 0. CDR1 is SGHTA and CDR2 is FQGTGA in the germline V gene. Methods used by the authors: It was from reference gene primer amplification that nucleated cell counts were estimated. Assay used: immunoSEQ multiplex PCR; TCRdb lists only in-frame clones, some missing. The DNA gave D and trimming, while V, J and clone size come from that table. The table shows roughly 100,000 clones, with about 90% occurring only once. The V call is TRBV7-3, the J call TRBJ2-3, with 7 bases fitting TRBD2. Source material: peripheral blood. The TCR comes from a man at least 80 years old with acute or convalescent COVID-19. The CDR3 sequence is CASSFGGTDTQYF. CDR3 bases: TGTGCCAGCAGCTTCGGGGGGACAGATACGCAGTATTTT.